This T cell receptor beta chain is from a study of cytomegalovirus exposure and HLA in healthy donors. A word on this clone: Its antigen is not identified.

Overall study results and limits: The likely origin of a cluster of highly shared sequence variants was a sequencing artifact.

Germline loops: CDR1 SGHTA, CDR2 FQGNSA. The CDR3 runs 12 residues. The ends were cut back, 5 bases at V and 2 bases at J, with 5 bases in the middle. The PCR used 60 Vbeta and 13 Jbeta primers. Original processing methods: In a later analysis, 75 million to 85 million unique TCR beta chains included roughly 11 million shared by two or more donors. Assay used: immunoSEQ multiplex PCR; TCRdb lists only in-frame clones, some missing. V and J calls and clone size come straight from that table; D and trimming were deduced from the DNA. The sample lists approximately 150,000 clones; 73% were seen once. The sequence derives from a woman between 18 and 30 years old in good health and CMV-seropositive. The rearrangement joins TRBV7-2 to TRBJ2-3, with D hard to call. Material for sequencing was PBMCs. The CDR3 reads CASSPPTDTQYF. The CDR3 DNA reads as TGTGCCAGCAGCCCTCCCACAGATACGCAGTATTTT.